Listed below are T cell receptor beta chains from one sample, sequenced in a study of blood T cell repertoires in COVID-19. Assay used: immunoSEQ multiplex PCR; TCRdb lists only in-frame clones, some missing. The sample yields 150,000 to 200,000 clones, over 75% seen once. The sequencing input was peripheral blood. These receptors all come from a man between 65 and 85 years old with active or convalescent COVID-19. Both conserved end residues are part of each CDR3. Fields, in order: J gene, clone size, D gene, V gene, CDR3 DNA, CDR3 protein. The D gene is left open where the match is weak. Clone sizes are given selectively: once, few, many, or a class where the clone is expanded.

TRBJ2-3	NA	TRBD2	TRBV29-1	TGCAGCGTTGCGGTCGGGAGGGGTAGCACAGATACGCAGTATTTT	CSVAVGRGSTDTQYF
TRBJ2-5	NA	TRBD1	TRBV5-1	TGCGCCAGCAGCTTACAGGGGGTCTCGGAGACCCAGTACTTC	CASSLQGVSETQYF
TRBJ2-3	NA	TRBD1	TRBV6-5	TGTGCCAGCAGTTACGGGACAGGCCAGCTTGATACGCAGTATTTT	CASSYGTGQLDTQYF
TRBJ1-1	few	TRBD1	TRBV4-1	TGCGCCAGCAGCCAAGGAGACAGGGAGAACACTGAAGCTTTCTTT	CASSQGDRENTEAFF
TRBJ1-2	once	NA	TRBV12-5	TGTGCTAGTGGTCCAGGACAGACTTCCTACACCTTC	CASGPGQTSYTF
TRBJ1-2	NA	NA	TRBV5-1	TGCGCCAGCAACGAGGGCGTGCTAGATGGCTACACCTTC	CASNEGVLDGYTF
TRBJ2-6	NA	NA	TRBV9	TGTGCCAGCAGCCAAGGACACTCTGGGGCCAACGTCCTGACTTTC	CASSQGHSGANVLTF
TRBJ1-1	few	TRBD1	TRBV2	TGTGCCAGCAGCACAGGGGCGGGGACTGAAGCTTTCTTT	CASSTGAGTEAFF
TRBJ2-3	NA	TRBD1	TRBV9	TGTGCCAGCAGCGCGGCCACCGGACAGGGAACCAGCACAGATACGCAGTATTTT	CASSAATGQGTSTDTQYF
TRBJ2-7	few	TRBD2	TRBV9	TGTGCCAGCAGCGTAGGACTAGCGGGCTACGAGCAGTACTTC	CASSVGLAGYEQYF
TRBJ2-7	NA	NA	TRBV5-4	TGTGCCAGCAGCTTGGTCGGGGGAATCTACGAGCAGTACTTC	CASSLVGGIYEQYF
TRBJ1-2	few	NA	TRBV7-2	TGTGCCAGCAGCCCTACTACAGGGTTGGGTGGCTACACCTTC	CASSPTTGLGGYTF
TRBJ2-5	NA	TRBD1	TRBV9	TGTGCCAGCAGCGCCGGGACAGCCGAGACCCAGTACTTC	CASSAGTAETQYF
TRBJ2-7	NA	NA	TRBV6-2/TRBV6-3	TGTGCCAGCAGTTACCCCCTCCCCGCGCGGGACAGCTACGAGCAGTACTTC	CASSYPLPARDSYEQYF
TRBJ2-7	NA	NA	TRBV28	TGTGCCAGCAGTTTAGGGTCAAGCACAGACGAGCAGTACTTC	CASSLGSSTDEQYF
TRBJ2-5	NA	NA	TRBV29-1	TGCAGCGTTCCAGCGGAGCCATACCAAGAGACCCAGTACTTC	CSVPAEPYQETQYF
TRBJ2-3	NA	TRBD1	TRBV6-1	TGTGCCAGCAGTGAAGCGCGGCGGGACAGGGTCTATTACACCACAGATACGCAGTATTTT	CASSEARRDRVYYTTDTQYF
TRBJ2-7	NA	TRBD1	TRBV6-1	TGTGCCAGCAGTGAGGTCTGGGACAGGGGGCTTTGGGGGTACTTC	CASSEVWDRGLWGYF
TRBJ2-3	NA	NA	TRBV7-2	TGTGCCAGCAGCTTCTTCACAGATACGCAGTATTTT	CASSFFTDTQYF
TRBJ1-3	few	TRBD1	TRBV9	TGTGCCAGCAGCGTAGGTCTAGTCGACAGGGGAAGCTCTGGAAACACCATATATTTT	CASSVGLVDRGSSGNTIYF